Below are 16 T cell receptor beta chains sequenced from a single sample in a study of blood T cell repertoires in COVID-19. The repertoire was sequenced with immunoSEQ multiplex PCR; TCRdb's copy has only in-frame clones and lacks some. This sample yields about 200,000 clones, of which 85% to 90% are seen a single time; less than 1.5% belongs to the top ten. The material sequenced was PBMCs or T cells enriched from blood (not recorded which). The receptors originated from a young man who had recovered from COVID-19.

The chain carries TRBV6-2 or TRBV6-3 and TRBJ2-7; TRBD1 might be the D (5 bases). Trimming removed 2 bases from V and 3 bases from J, with 8 bases in between. Germline values: CDR1 MNHEY, CDR2 SVGEGT. This CDR3 region has 13 residues. The CDR3 is CASSYNRGYEQYF. The CDR3 DNA reads as TGTGCCAGCAGTTACAATAGGGGCTACGAGCAGTACTTC.

V is TRBV2 and J is TRBJ2-7; TRBD2 agrees at 11 bases. Germline V lookup: CDR1 SNHLY, CDR2 FYNNEI. The V gene end was trimmed by 6 bases and the J gene end by 1 base; junction bases not matched to a gene: 5. The length of the CDR3 is 15 residues. This CDR3 is CASRRTSGPSYEQYF. CDR3 DNA: TGTGCCAGCAGGAGGACTAGCGGGCCTTCCTACGAGCAGTACTTC. Full variable domain (outside the CDR3, taken from reference TRBV2 and TRBJ2-7): EPEVTQTPSHQVTQMGQEVILRCVPISNHLYFYWYRQILGQKVEFLVSFYNNEISEKSEIFDDQFSVERPDGSNFTLKIRSTKLEDSAMYFCASRRTSGPSYEQYFGPGTRLTVT.

V gene TRBV9 combines with J gene TRBJ2-2; D perhaps matches TRBD1 (7 bases). The CDR3 has 18 amino acids. V was pared by 5 bases and J by 4 bases, with 24 bases between. The germline gives CDR1 SGDLS, CDR2 YYNGEE. The CDR3, as DNA: TGTGCCAGCAGGGAAACAGGGGCCCTAGCGAGAGGCACCGGGGAGCTGTTTTTT. Residues: CASRETGALARGTGELFF.

The gene calls are TRBV9 and TRBJ1-2; no clear D gene. V gave up 0 bases and J gave up 4 bases, with 7 bases separating them. This CDR3 is 13 amino acids long. Germline V gene sequence: CDR1 SGDLS, CDR2 YYNGEE. CDR3 bases: TGTGCCAGCAGCGTAGATTCCGGCTATGGCTACACCTTC. Amino acids: CASSVDSGYGYTF.

Points on this clone: The sample carries other DNA sequences with the same CDR3. This chain connects TRBV18 to TRBJ2-7, with 9 bases identical to TRBD1. Germline CDR1 and CDR2: KGHSH and LQKENI. This CDR3 has 14 amino acids. Unmatched junction bases numbered 2, after V lost 3 bases and J lost 2 bases. The CDR3 nucleotides read TGTGCCAGCTCACCCGGGACAGGGACCTACGAGCAGTACTTC. Encoded protein: CASSPGTGTYEQYF.

This chain connects TRBV18 to TRBJ2-7, with 15 bases matching TRBD2. With 4 bases clipped from V and 7 bases from J, the junction kept 17 bases outside the gene matches. The CDR3 sequence is 19 residues long. Germline loops: CDR1 KGHSH, CDR2 LQKENI. The CDR3 sequence is CASSLSGLAGGPAGDEQYF. The CDR3 DNA reads as TGTGCCAGCTCACTCTCAGGACTAGCGGGAGGGCCAGCGGGGGATGAGCAGTACTTC.

The genes are TRBV20-1 and TRBJ2-3, with D unclear. There are 11 residues in the CDR3. Per the germline V gene, CDR1 is DFQATT and CDR2 is SNEGSKA (reference sequence). The CDR3 DNA sequence: TGCACCACCGGGTGGTCAGATACGCAGTATTTT. This sequence encodes CTTGWSDTQYF.

The CDR3 DNA reads as TGTGCCAGCAGTCTCATAGCGGGAGTTTGGAATGAGCAGTTCTTC. It is translated as CASSLIAGVWNEQFF. The rearrangement links TRBV28 to TRBJ2-1, with 9 bases that match TRBD2. V was pared by 5 bases and J by 7 bases, with 9 bases of the junction left unmatched. Germline V gene sequence: CDR1 MDHEN, CDR2 SYDVKM. The CDR3 length is 15 residues.

This rearrangement joins TRBV5-1 to TRBJ2-3; D is possibly TRBD1 (6 bases). This CDR3 comprises 16 residues. Trimming removed 4 bases at V and 3 bases at J, with 18 bases between. Germline V lookup: CDR1 SGHRS, CDR2 YFSETQ. In DNA form, the CDR3 reads TGCGCCAGCAGCGGAAACAGGGAGATGTTAACAGATACGCAGTATTTT. As protein: CASSGNREMLTDTQYF.

V usage is TRBV11-3 and J usage is TRBJ2-7; 11 bases map to TRBD2. The CDR3 is 20 amino acids. V lost 5 bases to trimming and J lost 0 bases; unmatched junction nucleotides: 18. CDR1 is SGHNT and CDR2 is YENEEA in the germline V gene. The CDR3 protein is CASSPTTGDGTSGLSYEQYF. The DNA of the CDR3 is TGTGCCAGCAGCCCGACGACAGGGGATGGGACTAGCGGCCTCTCCTACGAGCAGTACTTC.

The J gene is TRBJ2-1, the V gene TRBV7-6, with D possibly being TRBD2 (5 bases). This CDR3 is 13 amino acids long. CDR1 and CDR2 from the germline V gene are SGHVS and FNYEAQ. Trimming took 1 base from V and 13 from J, leaving 14 bases between them. The CDR3, as DNA: TGTGCCAGCAGCTTAGGAGGGTCCGAGTCACAGTTCTTC. This gives the protein CASSLGGSESQFF.

The rearrangement links TRBV5-1 to TRBJ2-1, with 9 positions matching TRBD2. J was trimmed by 7 bases and V by 4 bases; bases with no gene match: 9. CDR1 and CDR2 from the germline V gene are SGHRS and YFSETQ. The CDR3 covers 15 residues. CDR3 sequence reads: CASSKLAGEYNEQFF. The CDR3 DNA is TGCGCCAGCAGCAAATTAGCGGGAGAATATAATGAGCAGTTCTTC. Full variable domain (remainder filled in from reference TRBV5-1 and TRBJ2-1): KAGVTQTPRYLIKTRGQQVTLSCSPISGHRSVSWYQQTPGQGLQFLFEYFSETQRNKGNFPGRFSGRQFSNSRSEMNVSTLELGDSALYLCASSKLAGEYNEQFFGPGTRLTVL.

The chain employs TRBV9 and TRBJ2-2, with 14 bases that match TRBD2. Germline lookup yields CDR1 SGDLS and CDR2 YYNGEE. The V segment lost 3 bases and the J segment 5 bases; nucleotides outside the gene matches: 3. This CDR3 has 16 residues. CDR3 in DNA: TGTGCCAGCAGCGAAGGACTAGCGGGAGGAACCGGGGAGCTGTTTTTT. Encoded protein: CASSEGLAGGTGELFF.

The CDR3 reads CASSLAVGQGAYEQYF. DNA of the CDR3: TGTGCCAGCAGCCTCGCCGTCGGACAGGGGGCCTACGAGCAGTACTTC. The J gene is TRBJ2-7, the V gene TRBV13; 10 bases line up with TRBD1. The CDR3 totals 16 residues. The trim removed 5 bases at V and 2 bases at J, leaving 9 bases unmatched. In germline, CDR1 is PRHDT, CDR2 FYEKMQ (reference sequence).

The chain joins TRBV30 to TRBJ2-1; TRBD2 matches 13 bases. This CDR3 has 15 residues. Germline V lookup: CDR1 GTSNPN, CDR2 SVGIG (reference sequence). V lost 5 bases, J lost 6 bases, and 7 bases stayed unmatched. Written as DNA, the CDR3 is TGTGCCTGGGGAACGGGACTAGCGGGATTCAATGAGCAGTTCTTC. Encoded protein: CAWGTGLAGFNEQFF. The entire variable domain, with the rest obtained from reference TRBV30 and TRBJ2-1, is as follows: SQTIHQWPATLVQPVGSPLSLECTVEGTSNPNLYWYRQAAGRGLQLLFYSVGIGQISSEVPQNLSASRPQDRQFILSSKKLLLSDSGFYLCAWGTGLAGFNEQFFGPGTRLTVL.

The DNA for the CDR3 is TGTGCCACCAGCAGAGGGGGGACTAGCGGGGTTTACAATGAGCAGTTCTTC. This encodes CATSRGGTSGVYNEQFF. The chain is built from TRBV15 and TRBJ2-1; TRBD2 matches at 13 bases. The CDR3 length is 17 residues. Germline lookup yields CDR1 LNHNV and CDR2 YYDKDF (reference sequence). The V segment lost 1 base and the J segment 4 bases; nucleotides outside the gene matches: 4.